This T cell receptor beta chain was observed in a study of CD8+ T cells in alopecia areata. In each case, RNA was isolated and then reverse transcribed into cDNA as the sequencing template. Profiling relied on immunoSEQ multiplex PCR, and the TCRdb table lists in-frame clones only, not all of them. The sample shows some 110,000 clones, around 50% of them seen only once. A word on this clone: Its antigen is not known. Within the sample, other DNA sequences also encode this same CDR3.

Treatment reported: oral pan-JAK inhibitor, 5-10 mg twice daily. Germline-derived CDR1 and CDR2 are SGDLS and YYNGEE. V shed 0 bases and J 0 bases; nucleotides not matched to a gene: 2. There are 15 residues in the CDR3. Whole-study results and caveats: For lesional scalp, especially alopecia totalis/universalis, clonality was higher than in normal scalp.

This sample comprised CD8+ T cells sorted from blood, obtained at week 24, from a patient treated with tofacitinib. This chain joins TRBV9 and TRBJ1-1; TRBD1 matches at 7 bases. The sequence was collected from a human donor with alopecia areata. The CDR3 loop is CASSVGDSLNTEAFF. CDR3 DNA: TGTGCCAGCAGCGTAGGGGACAGTCTGAACACTGAAGCTTTCTTT.